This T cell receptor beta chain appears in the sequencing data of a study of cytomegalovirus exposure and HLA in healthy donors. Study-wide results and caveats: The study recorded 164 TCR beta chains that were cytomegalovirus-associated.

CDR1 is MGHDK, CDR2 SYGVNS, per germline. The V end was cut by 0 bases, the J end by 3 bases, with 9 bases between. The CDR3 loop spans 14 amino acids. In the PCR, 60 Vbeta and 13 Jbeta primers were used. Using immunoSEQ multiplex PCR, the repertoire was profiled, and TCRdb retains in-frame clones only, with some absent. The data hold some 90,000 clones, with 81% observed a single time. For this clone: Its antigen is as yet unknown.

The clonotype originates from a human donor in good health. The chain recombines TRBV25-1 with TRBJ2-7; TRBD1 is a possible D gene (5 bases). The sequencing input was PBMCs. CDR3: CASSEYDSFYEQYF. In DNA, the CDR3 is TGTGCCAGCAGTGAATACGACAGCTTCTACGAGCAGTACTTC.